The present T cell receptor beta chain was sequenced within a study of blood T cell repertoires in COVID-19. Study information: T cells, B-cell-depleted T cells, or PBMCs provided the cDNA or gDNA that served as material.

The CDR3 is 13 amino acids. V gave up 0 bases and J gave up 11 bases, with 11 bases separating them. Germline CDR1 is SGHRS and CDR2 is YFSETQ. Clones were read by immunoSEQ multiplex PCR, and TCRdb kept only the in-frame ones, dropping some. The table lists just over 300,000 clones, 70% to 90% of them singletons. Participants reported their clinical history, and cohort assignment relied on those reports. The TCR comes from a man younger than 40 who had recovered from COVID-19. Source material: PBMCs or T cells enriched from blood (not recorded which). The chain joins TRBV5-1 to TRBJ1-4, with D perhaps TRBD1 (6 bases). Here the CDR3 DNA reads TGCGCCAGCAGCTTGGCCGGACAGAGCAAACTGTTTTTT. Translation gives CASSLAGQSKLFF.